These 21 T cell receptor beta chains were all obtained from the same sample, sequenced in a study of cytomegalovirus exposure and HLA in healthy donors. PCR employed 60 Vbeta and 13 Jbeta primers. Repertoires were generated with immunoSEQ multiplex PCR, while TCRdb's copy carries only in-frame clones and drops some. The table has some 200,000 clones, around 80% seen once. The specimen was PBMCs. All receptors come from a girl aged 2 to 10 in good health and CMV-seronegative.

This clone occurred a few times. V is TRBV2 and J is TRBJ2-1, with D perhaps TRBD2 (5 bases). This CDR3 has 15 residues. Trimming took 5 bases from V and 7 from J, leaving 18 bases between them. Germline CDR1 reads SNHLY; CDR2 reads FYNNEI. This CDR3 reads CASSLLATPGNEQFF. CDR3 bases: TGTGCCAGCAGTTTACTCGCTACTCCGGGAAATGAGCAGTTCTTC.

A few counts support this clone. The chain joins TRBV7-6 to TRBJ1-4; possible D gene TRBD1, 6 bases. This CDR3 contains 13 residues. CDR1 is SGHVS, CDR2 FNYEAQ, per germline. The germline V and J ends were trimmed by 6 bases and 7 bases, with 12 bases remaining between them. CDR3 DNA: TGTGCCAGCAGACAGGGTTGGGGTGAAAAACTGTTTTTT. Its protein product is CASRQGWGEKLFF.

This clone came up a few times. The V gene is TRBV19, the J gene TRBJ1-1; 8 bases align to TRBD1. V shed 4 bases, J shed 0 bases, and the junction held 10 bases outside the gene matches. The length of the CDR3 is 17 residues. The germline gives CDR1 LNHDA, CDR2 SQIVND (reference sequence). The CDR3 spells CASSRQGAGILNTEAFF. The DNA of the CDR3 is TGTGCCAGTAGTAGGCAGGGGGCTGGAATATTGAACACTGAAGCTTTCTTT.

V is TRBV7-9 and J is TRBJ1-1, with 11 positions matching TRBD1. The CDR3 spans 18 residues. CDR1 and CDR2 from the germline V gene are SEHNR and FQNEAQ (reference sequence). V gave up 0 bases and J gave up 4 bases; unmatched junction bases: 10. The CDR3 spells CASSLAARDRGIVTEAFF. The CDR3 DNA follows: TGTGCCAGCAGCTTAGCGGCTAGGGACAGGGGGATAGTCACTGAAGCTTTCTTT.

The CDR3: CASSFGESAYNEQFF. The CDR3 DNA follows: TGTGCCAGCAGCTTCGGGGAGAGTGCCTACAATGAGCAGTTCTTC. V is TRBV7-7 and J is TRBJ2-1, with a tentative D call TRBD2 (5 bases). The germline V and J ends were trimmed by 3 bases and 2 bases, with 11 bases remaining between them. The CDR3 has 15 residues. Germline V gene lookup returns CDR1 SSHAT and CDR2 FNYEAQ (reference sequence).

The CDR3 here is CASRQQGRAKNIQYF. For the CDR3, the DNA is TGTGCCAGCCGCCAACAGGGGCGCGCCAAAAACATTCAGTACTTC. The rearrangement joins TRBV6-6 to TRBJ2-4; TRBD1 aligns across 7 bases. V dropped 8 bases and J dropped 1; count of bases not matched to a gene: 8. CDR3 size: 15 residues. CDR1 and CDR2 (germline): MNHNY, SVGAGI (reference sequence).

The chain has TRBV7-9 and TRBJ2-1, with TRBD2 matching over 8 bases. This CDR3 has 14 amino acids. Germline assignment: CDR1 SEHNR and CDR2 FQNEAQ (reference sequence). With 1 base clipped from V and 10 bases from J, the junction kept 6 bases outside the gene matches. CDR3 residues: CASSLERGRGEQFF. The DNA of the CDR3 is TGTGCCAGCAGCTTAGAGCGGGGGCGAGGGGAGCAGTTCTTC.

The gene calls are TRBV15 and TRBJ2-2; 9 nucleotides match TRBD2. Losses at the gene ends were 2 bases for V and 5 bases for J; bases not matched to a gene: 3. The CDR3 loop spans 15 amino acids. The V gene's germline CDR1 is LNHNV and CDR2 YYDKDF (reference sequence). The CDR3 here is CATSRLAGRTGELFF. As DNA, the CDR3 is TGTGCCACCAGCAGACTAGCGGGGAGGACCGGGGAGCTGTTTTTT.

The count of this clone is one. The rearrangement joins TRBV27 to TRBJ2-3; 12 bases fit TRBD2. The CDR3 contains 21 residues. V shed 0 bases and J 1 base; nucleotides not matched to a gene: 14. Germline CDR1 reads MNHEY; CDR2 reads SMNVEV (reference sequence). The chain's CDR3 is CASSLSHLAGGPLTRTDTQYF. CDR3 DNA sequence: TGTGCCAGCAGTTTATCGCACCTAGCGGGGGGGCCACTAACTCGCACAGATACGCAGTATTTT.

J is TRBJ2-5 and V is TRBV2, with D maybe TRBD2 (5 bases). V was cut by 1 base and J by 5 bases, with 14 bases left in between. The germline V gene encodes CDR1 SNHLY and CDR2 FYNNEI. The CDR3 runs 15 residues. CDR3 nucleotide sequence: TGTGCCAGCAGTGAAGGTCCCGGGGAGATCGAGACCCAGTACTTC. Its translation is CASSEGPGEIETQYF.

This chain joins TRBV9 and TRBJ2-7; 7 positions match TRBD2. From germline, CDR1 is SGDLS and CDR2 YYNGEE. Trimming removed 2 bases from V and 4 bases from J; junction bases left unmatched: 9. CDR3 length equals 15 residues. The CDR3 coding sequence is TGTGCCAGCAGCGTTAGTCCAGCGGGAACGTACGAGCAGTACTTC. Translating gives CASSVSPAGTYEQYF. Filled out from reference TRBV9 and TRBJ2-7, the complete variable domain reads DSGVTQTPKHLITATGQRVTLRCSPRSGDLSVYWYQQSLDQGLQFLIQYYNGEERAKGNILERFSAQQFPDLHSELNLSSLELGDSALYFCASSVSPAGTYEQYFGPGTRLTVT.

The table lists this clone with a count of one. This chain joins TRBV7-2 and TRBJ1-2; 7 nucleotides agree with TRBD1. Trimming at V came to 6 bases and at J to 4 bases, leaving 8 bases not matched to a gene. The CDR3 has 14 residues. In germline, CDR1 is SGHTA, CDR2 FQGNSA. The CDR3 loop is CASRNRQGPYGYTF. CDR3 nucleotide sequence: TGTGCCAGCAGAAACCGACAGGGTCCCTATGGCTACACCTTC. Supplemented by reference TRBV7-2 and TRBJ1-2, the full variable domain reads GAGVSQSPSNKVTEKGKDVELRCDPISGHTALYWYRQSLGQGLEFLIYFQGNSAPDKSGLPSDRFSAERTGGSVSTLTIQRTQQEDSAVYLCASRNRQGPYGYTFGSGTRLTVV.

The chain has TRBV29-1 and TRBJ2-3, with 9 bases that match TRBD1. This CDR3 spans 15 amino acids. Germline V gives CDR1 SQVTM, CDR2 ANQGSEA. The junction had 10 bases not matched to a gene; V was cut back by 3 bases and J by 6 bases. The chain's CDR3 is CSVEGGTGSVDTQYF. The CDR3 coding sequence is TGCAGCGTTGAGGGAGGGACAGGGTCTGTTGATACGCAGTATTTT.

This clone has a handful of counts. J is TRBJ1-1 and V is TRBV30; D unclear. The CDR3 spans 13 residues. Germline CDR1 reads GTSNPN; CDR2 reads SVGIG (reference sequence). The V gene lost 4 bases and the J gene lost 3 bases, with 12 bases spanning the gap. For the CDR3, the DNA is TGTGCCTGGACTTGGCGGATCTACACTGAAGCTTTCTTT. Translation gives CAWTWRIYTEAFF.

The chain recombines TRBV9 with TRBJ1-1; D gene uncertain. CDR1 SGDLS and CDR2 YYNGEE come from the germline V gene. This CDR3 contains 15 residues. Trimming cost V 4 bases and J 4 bases, with 17 bases left between them. This CDR3 reads CASSPIGLGSTEAFF. CDR3 nucleotides: TGTGCCAGCAGCCCTATTGGTCTTGGGAGCACTGAAGCTTTCTTT.

The chain uses TRBV6-1 and TRBJ1-5, with a tentative D call TRBD1 (6 bases). Trimming left V 6 bases short and J 5 bases short, with 11 bases between. Germline-derived CDR1 and CDR2 are MNHNS and SASEGT. This CDR3 is built from 13 residues. The CDR3 DNA reads as TGTGCCAGCAGCGATAACAGGGATCAGCCCCAGCATTTT. It specifies CASSDNRDQPQHF.

J is TRBJ2-1 and V is TRBV19; maybe TRBD1 (5 bases). Germline V gene data show CDR1 as LNHDA and CDR2 as SQIVND (reference sequence). Trimming removed 2 bases at V and 4 bases at J, with 9 bases between. The CDR3 extends over 14 amino acids. The CDR3 loop reads CASSIPGLYNEQFF. The CDR3 coding sequence is TGTGCCAGTAGTATACCAGGGCTTTACAATGAGCAGTTCTTC. Based on the CDR3 plus reference TRBV19 and TRBJ2-1, the full variable domain is DGGITQSPKYLFRKEGQNVTLSCEQNLNHDAMYWYRQDPGQGLRLIYYSQIVNDFQKGDIAEGYSVSREKKESFPLTVTSAQKNPTAFYLCASSIPGLYNEQFFGPGTRLTVL.

The V gene is TRBV5-1, the J gene TRBJ2-5; weak D call: TRBD2 (5 bases). The ends were cut back, 3 bases at V and 1 base at J, with 13 bases in the middle. CDR1 and CDR2 from the germline V gene are SGHRS and YFSETQ. This CDR3 spans 15 amino acids. The CDR3 DNA follows: TGCGCCAGCAGCTACCTGAGAGGGTCCCAAGAGACCCAGTACTTC. This gives the protein CASSYLRGSQETQYF.

The chain has TRBV5-6 and TRBJ1-5, with D hard to call. The CDR3 spans 16 residues. Germline V CDR1 and CDR2: SGHDT, YYEEEE. Trimming pared 2 bases from V and 1 base from J, leaving 13 bases between. This chain's CDR3 is CASSFGRLGSNQPQHF. For the CDR3, the DNA is TGTGCCAGCAGCTTTGGGAGGCTGGGGAGCAATCAGCCCCAGCATTTT.

The chain joins TRBV2 to TRBJ2-1; D remains ambiguous. The CDR3 is 15 amino acids. CDR1 and CDR2 from the germline V gene are SNHLY and FYNNEI. The V end was cut by 4 bases, the J end by 0 bases, with 10 bases between. DNA of the CDR3: TGTGCCAGCAGTGCCGGCCTAGGCTCCTACAATGAGCAGTTCTTC. Translating it yields CASSAGLGSYNEQFF.

The chain combines TRBV9 with TRBJ1-1; D not certain. V was shortened by 4 bases and J by 3 bases, with 16 bases between the two germline ends. The CDR3 extends over 15 amino acids. Germline-derived CDR1 and CDR2 are SGDLS and YYNGEE. CDR3 in amino acids: CASSPLADSYTEAFF. As DNA, the CDR3 is TGTGCCAGCAGCCCCCTAGCGGACTCGTACACTGAAGCTTTCTTT.